These T cell receptor beta chains were read from a single sample in a study of technical replicates of blood from a handful of donors. The table came from immunoSEQ multiplex PCR; TCRdb's copy has only in-frame clones and leaves some out. The sample records some 80,000 clones, about 96% being singletons. The specimen sequenced was T cells isolated from PBMCs. The source is a human donor in good health. Each CDR3 is given without its conserved first and last residue. A D gene is named only where the DNA matches it firmly.

D	V	J	CDR3
-	TRBV27	TRBJ1-2	ASSSRDTFNYGYT
TRBD1	TRBV29-1	TRBJ2-7	SVKPQGADYEQY
TRBD2	TRBV6-4	TRBJ2-2	ASSLLAGAGTGELF
TRBD1	TRBV19	TRBJ1-1	ASSFQGDAF
-	TRBV6-5	TRBJ1-2	ASSSVVAGVDGYT
-	TRBV4-1	TRBJ2-3	ASSQGVRGGADTQY
TRBD1	TRBV5-6	TRBJ1-5	ASSRRRGHQPQH
-	TRBV21-1	TRBJ2-5	ASSKVLIETQY
-	TRBV6-1	TRBJ1-1	ASSDWAMNTEAF
TRBD2	TRBV9	TRBJ2-7	ASSVATSGLTEQY
-	TRBV27	TRBJ2-7	ASSLSVTGVSHEQY
TRBD1	TRBV27	TRBJ2-7	ASSLYRGRYEQY
TRBD1	TRBV9	TRBJ2-7	ASSVGQGDEQY
-	TRBV5-1	TRBJ2-5	ASSRQETQY
TRBD1	TRBV2	TRBJ2-2	ACKRTGASGELF
-	TRBV9	TRBJ2-5	ASSVGQAPQETQY
TRBD2	TRBV19	TRBJ2-1	ASSPTGGAVDNEQF
TRBD2	TRBV7-3	TRBJ2-1	ASSRTLAGGSNEQF
-	TRBV6-5	TRBJ2-7	ASSPDRRLNYEQY
-	TRBV7-8	TRBJ1-2	ASSLEFSNYGYT
TRBD1	TRBV30	TRBJ2-7	AWSVGQGIYEQY
TRBD2	TRBV10-3	TRBJ2-3	AIRLAELTDTQY
-	TRBV5-8	TRBJ2-7	ASSHQWSVWEQY
TRBD1	TRBV6-5	TRBJ1-1	ASSRGDTEAF
-	TRBV9	TRBJ2-1	ASSVIAGPYNEQF
TRBD2	TRBV7-3	TRBJ2-3	ASSKGLAGAESTDTQY
TRBD2	TRBV4-3	TRBJ2-2	ASSQHREVYGELF
-	TRBV25-1	TRBJ2-3	ASSEPQGSDTQY
-	TRBV7-3	TRBJ2-1	ASSLMPDSYNEQF
-	TRBV4-3	TRBJ2-7	ATSPRRVSYEQY
TRBD1	TRBV19	TRBJ1-2	ARQGHYGYT
-	TRBV19	TRBJ2-5	ASSINQGTQY
TRBD2	TRBV7-3	TRBJ2-4	ASSPSGRVSNIQY
-	TRBV6-1	TRBJ1-4	ASNRSHRNEKLF
TRBD1	TRBV28	TRBJ2-4	ASSPYRGDIQY
-	TRBV4-1	TRBJ1-1	ASSQAGSEAF
-	TRBV5-6	TRBJ1-1	ASTVVGVNTEAF
-	TRBV6-1	TRBJ1-3	ASRPGHSGNTIY
-	TRBV21-1	TRBJ1-5	ASSKAQQGKSNQPQH
-	TRBV20-1	TRBJ2-1	SVTQGNEQF
TRBD1	TRBV5-1	TRBJ2-3	ASSLSGTDPNTQY
-	TRBV7-9	TRBJ2-2	ASSLGYPSNTGELF
-	TRBV28	TRBJ2-2	ASRPEAEMVGELF
-	TRBV7-9	TRBJ2-7	ASRNTRGHENYEQY
-	TRBV28	TRBJ2-7	ASSLTGYEQY
-	TRBV28	TRBJ1-5	ASSLEVPWPQH
-	TRBV27	TRBJ2-7	ASSLARGSYEQY
TRBD1	TRBV5-1	TRBJ2-7	ASSSGTGDIRYEQY
TRBD1	TRBV9	TRBJ2-2	ASSDDRGSTGELF
-	TRBV7-2	TRBJ2-7	ASSRRSSYEQY
-	TRBV5-1	TRBJ1-4	ASSLEGTKNEKLF
-	TRBV6-1	TRBJ2-1	ASSELSESSYNEQF
TRBD2	TRBV29-1	TRBJ2-7	SVGGLAGAGEQY